A selection of T cell receptor beta chains follows, all from one sample in a study of post-analysis software for immune sequencing data. MiXCR was run by TCRdb on the PCR reads, yielding one entry per CDR3 protein. The data contain approximately 360,000 distinct CDR3 sequences, around a third of them singletons. What was sequenced was blood. Receptors originate from a girl aged 10 to 17 with multiple sclerosis. CDR3s include the opening cysteine and the closing phenylalanine or tryptophan. A D gene is named only where the DNA matches it firmly. The size of a clone is reported for some rows only, either as once, few or many, or as a class for expanded clones.

>.|.|TRBV5-1|TRBJ2-2
CASSSLWGLSSTGELFF
TGCGCCAGCAGCTCGCTATGGGGCCTAAGTAGCACCGGGGAGCTGTTTTTT
>.|TRBD1|TRBV2|TRBJ1-6
CASSYTGQGASPLHF
TGTGCCAGCAGCTATACGGGACAGGGTGCTTCACCCCTCCACTTT
>few|.|TRBV13|TRBJ2-7
CASSLGSSTYEQYF
TGTGCCAGCAGCTTAGGATCGTCTACCTACGAGCAGTACTTC
>few|TRBD1|TRBV18|TRBJ2-1
CASWVTGDNEQFF
TGTGCCAGCTGGGTGACAGGGGACAATGAGCAGTTCTTC
>few|.|TRBV7-2|TRBJ1-2
CASSFLHRNYGYTF
TGTGCCAGCAGCTTTTTACATAGAAACTATGGCTACACCTTC
>.|.|TRBV12-3/TRBV12-4|TRBJ1-1
CASSLEGGTGAFF
TGTGCCAGCAGTTTGGAGGGCGGCACTGGAGCTTTCTTT
>.|TRBD1|TRBV5-1|TRBJ1-2
CASSSTGGGYTF
TGCGCCAGCAGCTCAACAGGGGGAGGCTACACCTTC
>.|.|TRBV9|TRBJ2-5
CASSVTFGGETQYF
TGTGCCAGCAGCGTAACTTTTGGTGGGGAGACCCAGTACTTC
>few|.|TRBV12-3/TRBV12-4|TRBJ1-4
CASSLAQQKTNEKLFF
TGTGCCAGCAGTTTAGCTCAACAGAAAACTAATGAAAAACTGTTTTTT
>.|.|TRBV3-1|TRBJ1-2
CASSRSGTKYGYTF
TGTGCCAGCAGCCGATCCGGGACCAAGTATGGCTACACCTTC
>many|.|TRBV20-1|TRBJ1-2
CSARWTANYGYTF
TGCAGTGCTAGATGGACGGCTAACTATGGCTACACCTTC
>.|TRBD1|TRBV7-2|TRBJ1-1
CASSLVRAGGSMNTEAFF
TGTGCCAGCAGTCTAGTTAGGGCAGGGGGTTCCATGAACACTGAAGCTTTCTTT
>few|.|TRBV29-1|TRBJ2-1
CSVTPHGTTYNEQFF
TGCAGCGTGACACCCCACGGGACAACCTACAATGAGCAGTTCTTC
>.|.|TRBV5-5|TRBJ1-2
CASSLVQGPLRGYGYTF
TGTGCCAGCAGCTTGGTACAGGGACCCCTGAGGGGCTATGGCTACACCTTC
>few|TRBD2|TRBV5-1|TRBJ2-5
CASSPSSGGGETQYF
TGCGCCAGCAGCCCCTCGTCGGGGGGTGGAGAGACCCAGTACTTC
>few|.|TRBV27|TRBJ2-7
CASPELALRNEQYF
TGTGCCAGCCCGGAATTAGCCTTGAGGAACGAGCAGTACTTC
>.|.|TRBV4-1|TRBJ1-2
CASSSWQGRMDYGYTF
TGCGCCAGCAGCTCCTGGCAGGGGCGCATGGACTATGGCTACACCTTC
>.|TRBD1|TRBV20-1|TRBJ2-7
CSARDSGTGPYEQYF
TGCAGTGCTAGAGATTCCGGGACAGGGCCCTACGAGCAGTACTTC
>few|.|TRBV7-2|TRBJ2-1
CASSLGSGLYKRHNEQFF
TGTGCCAGCAGCTTAGGTTCCGGACTTTACAAGAGGCACAATGAGCAGTTCTTC
>few|.|TRBV7-2|TRBJ2-7
CASSSQTGTHYEQYF
TGTGCCAGCAGCTCCCAAACCGGGACACACTACGAGCAGTACTTC
>many|TRBD2|TRBV15|TRBJ2-5
CATSFSGGAGETQYF
TGTGCCACCAGCTTTAGCGGGGGGGCCGGAGAGACCCAGTACTTC
>.|TRBD2|TRBV4-1|TRBJ2-5
CASSQDRTSGETQYF
TGCGCCAGCAGCCAAGATCGAACTAGCGGAGAGACCCAGTACTTC
>few|.|TRBV24-1|TRBJ1-1
CATSDAHRERAFF
TGTGCCACCAGTGATGCTCACAGGGAACGAGCTTTCTTT
>few|TRBD1|TRBV12-3/TRBV12-4|TRBJ1-4
CASSDNRGKEKLFF
TGTGCCAGCAGCGATAACAGGGGGAAGGAAAAACTGTTTTTT
>.|.|TRBV9|TRBJ1-1
CASSVTGNTEAFF
TGTGCCAGCAGTGTCACAGGGAACACTGAAGCTTTCTTT
>.|.|TRBV5-6|TRBJ1-4
CASSLDRNEKLFF
TGTGCCAGCAGCTTGGACAGGAATGAAAAACTGTTTTTT
>.|.|TRBV7-6|TRBJ2-6
CASSSQGSSGANVLTF
TGTGCCAGCAGCTCCCAGGGTAGCTCTGGGGCCAACGTCCTGACTTTC
>many|TRBD2|TRBV29-1|TRBJ2-1
CSVSGGAYNEQFF
TGCAGCGTTAGCGGGGGGGCCTACAATGAGCAGTTCTTC
>many|.|TRBV5-6|TRBJ2-7
CASSSGIGSRYEQYF
TGTGCCAGCAGCTCGGGGATCGGATCTCGCTACGAGCAGTACTTC
>.|.|TRBV6-5|TRBJ2-1
CASSYSRSPGAPFNEQFF
TGTGCCAGCAGTTACTCGAGATCCCCGGGGGCTCCCTTCAATGAGCAGTTCTTC
>few|.|TRBV5-6|TRBJ1-2
CASSGVQNPNYGYTF
TGTGCCAGCAGCGGGGTGCAGAACCCTAACTATGGCTACACCTTC
>.|TRBD1|TRBV27|TRBJ2-7
CASSRSGTGGREQYF
TGTGCCAGCAGTCGTTCCGGGACAGGGGGCCGAGAGCAGTACTTC
>few|TRBD1|TRBV6-6|TRBJ1-5
CASSRTGNAYSNQPQHF
TGTGCCAGCAGCCGGACAGGGAACGCTTATAGCAATCAGCCCCAGCATTTT
>.|TRBD1|TRBV29-1|TRBJ1-2
CSVEIQGASGYTF
TGCAGCGTTGAAATACAGGGGGCGAGTGGCTACACCTTC
>few|TRBD2|TRBV7-9|TRBJ2-1
CASSLVAGEIYNEQFF
TGTGCCAGCAGCTTAGTAGCGGGGGAGATCTACAATGAGCAGTTCTTC
>few|.|TRBV6-2/TRBV6-3|TRBJ2-4
CASTTTGLTKNIQYF
TGTGCCAGCACCACAACAGGGCTAACCAAAAACATTCAGTACTTC
>.|.|TRBV14|TRBJ2-1
CASSQVEGGSYNEQFF
TGTGCCAGCAGCCAAGTAGAGGGGGGCTCCTACAATGAGCAGTTCTTC
>.|TRBD1|TRBV6-2/TRBV6-3|TRBJ2-1
CASSNYYRGRDNEQFF
TGTGCCAGCAGTAACTATTACAGGGGAAGGGACAATGAGCAGTTCTTC
>medium-sized|TRBD2|TRBV5-1|TRBJ2-1
CASSSGLAGGNEQFF
TGTGCCAGCAGCTCCGGACTAGCGGGGGGGAATGAGCAGTTCTTC
>many|.|TRBV7-8|TRBJ2-7
CASSLVSSYEQYF
TGTGCCAGCAGCTTAGTCAGCTCCTACGAGCAGTACTTC
>.|.|TRBV7-2|TRBJ2-3
CASSLASQGRITDTQYF
TGTGCCAGCAGCTTAGCGTCTCAGGGGCGTATCACAGATACGCAGTATTTT